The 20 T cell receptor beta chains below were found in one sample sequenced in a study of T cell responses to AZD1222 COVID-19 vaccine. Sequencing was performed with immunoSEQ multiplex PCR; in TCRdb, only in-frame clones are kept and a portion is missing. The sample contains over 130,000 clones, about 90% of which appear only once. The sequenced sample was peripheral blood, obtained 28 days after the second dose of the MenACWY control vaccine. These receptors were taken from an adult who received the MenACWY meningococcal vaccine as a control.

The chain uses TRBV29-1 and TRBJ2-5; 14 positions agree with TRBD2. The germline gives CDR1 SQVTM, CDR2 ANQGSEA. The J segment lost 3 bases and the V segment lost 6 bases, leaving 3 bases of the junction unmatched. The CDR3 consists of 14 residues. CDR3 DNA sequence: TGCAGCGTCGGACTAGCGGGAGGAAAAGAGACCCAGTACTTC. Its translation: CSVGLAGGKETQYF.

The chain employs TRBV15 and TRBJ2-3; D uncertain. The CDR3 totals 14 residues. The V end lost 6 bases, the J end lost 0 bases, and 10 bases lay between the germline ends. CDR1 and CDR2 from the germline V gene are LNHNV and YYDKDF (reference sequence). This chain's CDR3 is CATRSDGSTDTQYF. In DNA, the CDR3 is TGTGCCACCAGATCGGACGGCAGCACAGATACGCAGTATTTT.

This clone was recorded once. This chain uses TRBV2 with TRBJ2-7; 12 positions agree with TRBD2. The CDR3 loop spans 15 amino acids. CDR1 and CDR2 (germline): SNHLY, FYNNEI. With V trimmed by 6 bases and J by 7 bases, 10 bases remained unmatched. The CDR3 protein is CASRETSGGSQEQYF. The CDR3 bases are TGTGCCAGCAGGGAAACTAGCGGGGGGTCACAAGAGCAGTACTTC.

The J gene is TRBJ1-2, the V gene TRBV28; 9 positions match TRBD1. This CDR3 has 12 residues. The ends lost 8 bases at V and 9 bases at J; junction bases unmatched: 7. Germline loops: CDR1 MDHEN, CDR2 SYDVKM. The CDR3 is CASRDRVFRYTF. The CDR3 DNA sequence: TGTGCCAGCCGGGACAGGGTTTTTCGCTACACCTTC.

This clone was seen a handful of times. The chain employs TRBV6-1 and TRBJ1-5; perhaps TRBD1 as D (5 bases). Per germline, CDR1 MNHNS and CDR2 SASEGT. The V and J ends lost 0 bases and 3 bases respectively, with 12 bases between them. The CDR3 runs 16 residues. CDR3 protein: CASSEAGGSPNQPQHF. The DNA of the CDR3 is TGTGCCAGCAGTGAAGCGGGGGGTAGCCCCAATCAGCCCCAGCATTTT.

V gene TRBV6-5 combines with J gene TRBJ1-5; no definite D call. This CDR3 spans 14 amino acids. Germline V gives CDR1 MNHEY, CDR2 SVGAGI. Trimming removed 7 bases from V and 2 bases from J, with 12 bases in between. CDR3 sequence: CASKDMGGNQPQHF. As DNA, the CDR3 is TGTGCCAGCAAAGACATGGGAGGCAATCAGCCCCAGCATTTT.

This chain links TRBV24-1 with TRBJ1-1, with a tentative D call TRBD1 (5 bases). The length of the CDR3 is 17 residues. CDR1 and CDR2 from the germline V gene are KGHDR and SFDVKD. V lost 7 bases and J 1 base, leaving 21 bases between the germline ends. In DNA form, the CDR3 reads TGTGCCACCAGAGGGGCCCCCTCGAAGGGAGGGAACACTGAAGCTTTCTTT. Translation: CATRGAPSKGGNTEAFF.

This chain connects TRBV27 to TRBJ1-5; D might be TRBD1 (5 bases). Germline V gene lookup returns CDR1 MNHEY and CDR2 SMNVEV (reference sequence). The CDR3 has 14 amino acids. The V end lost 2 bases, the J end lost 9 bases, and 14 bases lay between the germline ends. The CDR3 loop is CASSLGWGTGPQHF. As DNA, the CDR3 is TGTGCCAGCAGTTTAGGTTGGGGCACGGGGCCCCAGCATTTT.

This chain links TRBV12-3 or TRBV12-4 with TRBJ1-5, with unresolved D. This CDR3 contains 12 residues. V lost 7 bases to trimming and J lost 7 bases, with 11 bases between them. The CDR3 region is CASNSREQPQHF. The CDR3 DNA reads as TGTGCCAGCAATTCACGGGAGCAGCCCCAGCATTTT.

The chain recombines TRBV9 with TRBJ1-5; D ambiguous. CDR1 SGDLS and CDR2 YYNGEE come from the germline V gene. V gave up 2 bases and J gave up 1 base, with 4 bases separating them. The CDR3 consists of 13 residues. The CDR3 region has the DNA TGTGCCAGCAGCGTTGGGAGCAATCAGCCCCAGCATTTT. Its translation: CASSVGSNQPQHF. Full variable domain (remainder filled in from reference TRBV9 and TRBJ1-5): DSGVTQTPKHLITATGQRVTLRCSPRSGDLSVYWYQQSLDQGLQFLIQYYNGEERAKGNILERFSAQQFPDLHSELNLSSLELGDSALYFCASSVGSNQPQHFGDGTRLSIL.

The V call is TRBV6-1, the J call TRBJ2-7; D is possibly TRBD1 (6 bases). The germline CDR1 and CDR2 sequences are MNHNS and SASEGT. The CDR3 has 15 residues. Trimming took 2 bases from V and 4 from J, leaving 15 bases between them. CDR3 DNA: TGTGCCAGCAGTGAAAATCAAGGACAGAGTTACGAGCAGTACTTC. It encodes CASSENQGQSYEQYF.

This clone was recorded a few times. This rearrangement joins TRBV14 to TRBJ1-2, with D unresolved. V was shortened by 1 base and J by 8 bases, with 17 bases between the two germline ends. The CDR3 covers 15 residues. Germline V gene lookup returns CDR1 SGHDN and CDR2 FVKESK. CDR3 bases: TGTGCCAGCAGCCAAGTAGAGTCCGCTATACGGGGCTACACCTTC. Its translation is CASSQVESAIRGYTF.

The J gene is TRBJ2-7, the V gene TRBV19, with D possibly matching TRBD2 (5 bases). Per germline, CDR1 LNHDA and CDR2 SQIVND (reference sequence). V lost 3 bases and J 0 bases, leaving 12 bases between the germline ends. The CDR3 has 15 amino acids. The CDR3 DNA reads TGTGCCAGTAGTATCGGAGGCCTCTCCTCCTACGAGCAGTACTTC. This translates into CASSIGGLSSYEQYF.

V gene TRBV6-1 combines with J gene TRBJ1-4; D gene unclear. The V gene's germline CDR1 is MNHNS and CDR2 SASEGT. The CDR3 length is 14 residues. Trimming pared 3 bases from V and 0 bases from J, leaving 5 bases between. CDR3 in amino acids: CASSEFTTNEKLFF. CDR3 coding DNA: TGTGCCAGCAGTGAGTTTACAACTAATGAAAAACTGTTTTTT.

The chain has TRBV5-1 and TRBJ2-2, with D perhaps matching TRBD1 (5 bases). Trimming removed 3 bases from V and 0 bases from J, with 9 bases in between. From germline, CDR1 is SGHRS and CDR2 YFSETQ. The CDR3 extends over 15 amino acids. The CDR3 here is CASSSTASNTGELFF. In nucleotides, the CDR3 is TGCGCCAGCAGCTCGACAGCCTCGAACACCGGGGAGCTGTTTTTT. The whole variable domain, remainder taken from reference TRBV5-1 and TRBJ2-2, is KAGVTQTPRYLIKTRGQQVTLSCSPISGHRSVSWYQQTPGQGLQFLFEYFSETQRNKGNFPGRFSGRQFSNSRSEMNVSTLELGDSALYLCASSSTASNTGELFFGEGSRLTVL.

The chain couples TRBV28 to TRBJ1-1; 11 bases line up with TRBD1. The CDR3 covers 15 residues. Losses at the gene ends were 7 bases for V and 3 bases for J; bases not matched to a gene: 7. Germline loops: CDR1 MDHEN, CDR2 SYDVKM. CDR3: CASTTDRGRDTEAFF. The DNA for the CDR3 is TGTGCCAGCACCACGGACAGGGGGCGCGACACTGAAGCTTTCTTT.

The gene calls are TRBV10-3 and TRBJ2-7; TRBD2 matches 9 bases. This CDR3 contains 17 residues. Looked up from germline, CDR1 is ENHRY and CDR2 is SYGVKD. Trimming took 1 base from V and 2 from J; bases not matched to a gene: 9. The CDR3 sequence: CAISEWHASGTTYEQYF. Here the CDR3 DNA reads TGTGCCATCAGTGAGTGGCACGCTAGCGGGACAACCTACGAGCAGTACTTC.

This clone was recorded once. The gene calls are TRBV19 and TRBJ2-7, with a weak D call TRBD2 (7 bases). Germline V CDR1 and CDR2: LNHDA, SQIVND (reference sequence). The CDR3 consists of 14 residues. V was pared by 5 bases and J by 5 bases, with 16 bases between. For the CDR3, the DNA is TGTGCCAGTAGTCCGGGCTGGGGGGGCAACGAGCAGTACTTC. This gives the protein CASSPGWGGNEQYF.

CDR3 sequence: CASSREDPSTDTQYF. CDR3 coding DNA: TGCGCCAGCAGCCGAGAAGATCCATCCACAGATACGCAGTATTTT. The chain uses TRBV4-3 and TRBJ2-3; D is unresolved. The germline CDR1 and CDR2 sequences are LGHNA and YSLEER. V was cut by 4 bases and J by 2 bases, with 13 bases left in between. The CDR3 runs 15 residues.

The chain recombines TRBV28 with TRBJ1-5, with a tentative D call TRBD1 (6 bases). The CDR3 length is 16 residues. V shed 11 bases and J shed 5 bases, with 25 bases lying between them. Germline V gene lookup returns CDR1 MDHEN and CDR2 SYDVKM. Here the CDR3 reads CASLQGSILEHQPQHF. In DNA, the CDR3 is TGTGCCTCATTACAGGGATCGATATTGGAACATCAGCCCCAGCATTTT.